This TCR beta chain originates from a study of Tregs in tolerant kidney transplant recipients. Study findings and constraints: Few patients were studied, so findings need validation in larger groups. Expanding Tregs on activated donor B cells appeared to best identify donor-specific TCRbeta clones. No direct test of biological reproducibility was done here.

This clone was seen a few times. No antigen is known for it. Unstimulated Tregs (CD4+CD25+CD127-) and CD4+CD25- non-Tregs were sorted from PBMCs. Trimming removed 5 bases from V and 5 bases from J, with 19 bases in between. The germline gives CDR1 MNHNS, CDR2 SASEGT. This CDR3 is 15 amino acids long. Assay: immunoSEQ multiplex PCR; the TCRdb copy retains only in-frame clones and omits some. The sample lists some 90,000 clones; about 92% were seen once. This rearrangement joins TRBV6-1 to TRBJ2-7; tentative D call: TRBD2 (5 bases). This sequence was found in a human donor in good health. The sample consisted of CD8+ T cells from blood. The CDR3 coding sequence is TGTGCCAGCAGTAAGAGGGAAGCCACCCTCAACGAGCAGTACTTC. Translating gives CASSKREATLNEQYF.